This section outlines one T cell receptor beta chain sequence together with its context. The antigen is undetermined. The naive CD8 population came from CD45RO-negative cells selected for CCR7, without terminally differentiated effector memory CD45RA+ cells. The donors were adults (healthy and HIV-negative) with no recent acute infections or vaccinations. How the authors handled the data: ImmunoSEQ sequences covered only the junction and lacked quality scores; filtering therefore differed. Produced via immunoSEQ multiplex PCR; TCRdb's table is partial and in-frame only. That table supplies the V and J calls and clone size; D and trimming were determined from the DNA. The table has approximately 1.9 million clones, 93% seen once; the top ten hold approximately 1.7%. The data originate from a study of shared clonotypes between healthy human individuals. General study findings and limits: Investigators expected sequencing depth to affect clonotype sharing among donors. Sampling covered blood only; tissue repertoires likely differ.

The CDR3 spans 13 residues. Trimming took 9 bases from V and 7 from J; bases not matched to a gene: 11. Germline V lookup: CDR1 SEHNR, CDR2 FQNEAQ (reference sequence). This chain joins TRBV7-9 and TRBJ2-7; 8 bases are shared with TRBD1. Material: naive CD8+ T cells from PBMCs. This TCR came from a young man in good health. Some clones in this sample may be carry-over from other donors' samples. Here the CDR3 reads CASGVRGPWEQYF. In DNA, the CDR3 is TGTGCCAGTGGGGTCAGGGGGCCGTGGGAGCAGTACTTC.